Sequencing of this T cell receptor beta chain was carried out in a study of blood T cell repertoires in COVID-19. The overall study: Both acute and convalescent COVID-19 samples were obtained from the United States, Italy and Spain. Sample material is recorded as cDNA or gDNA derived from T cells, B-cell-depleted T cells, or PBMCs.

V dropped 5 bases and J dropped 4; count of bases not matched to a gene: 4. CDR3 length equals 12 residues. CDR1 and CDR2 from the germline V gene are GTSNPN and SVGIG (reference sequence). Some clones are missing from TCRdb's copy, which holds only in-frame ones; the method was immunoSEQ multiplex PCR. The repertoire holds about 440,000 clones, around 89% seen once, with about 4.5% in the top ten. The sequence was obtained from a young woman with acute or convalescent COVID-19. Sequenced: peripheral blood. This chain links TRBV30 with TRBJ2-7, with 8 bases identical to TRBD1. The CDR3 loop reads CAWDRGRYEQYF. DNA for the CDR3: TGTGCCTGGGACAGGGGTAGGTACGAGCAGTACTTC.